What follows are 17 T cell receptor beta chains derived from one specimen sequenced in a study of OX40 agonist ivuxolimab in advanced cancers. This table comes from immunoSEQ multiplex PCR, and its TCRdb copy is limited to in-frame clones, with some not included. The sample contains 91,000 or so clones, 94% of which appear only once. The sample in question was CD4+ or CD8+ T cells sorted from blood, obtained in a trial of the OX40 agonist ivuxolimab. The receptor source for this set is an adult with an advanced solid tumor such as melanoma, head and neck, liver or kidney cancer.

The chain is built from TRBV6-5 and TRBJ2-1, with D uncertain. Germline values: CDR1 MNHEY, CDR2 SVGAGI. This CDR3 region has 13 residues. Deletions cut 0 bases from V and 13 bases from J, with 13 bases between. The CDR3 DNA follows: TGTGCCAGCAGTTACTCGAGAGACTCCGCTCAGTTCTTC. Residues: CASSYSRDSAQFF.

The rearrangement links TRBV7-9 to TRBJ2-3; TRBD1 matches at 8 bases. CDR1 is SEHNR, CDR2 FQNEAQ, per germline (reference sequence). The CDR3 consists of 17 residues. Trimming took 5 bases from V and 3 from J; bases not matched to a gene: 13. CDR3 loop: CASSPYRGQAGTDTQYF. The CDR3 nucleotides read TGTGCCAGCAGCCCTTACAGGGGACAGGCTGGGACAGATACGCAGTATTTT.

The rearrangement links TRBV5-4 to TRBJ2-7, with TRBD1 identical over 10 bases. V trimming: 5 bases; J trimming: 0 bases; junction bases outside the gene matches: 5. CDR3 length equals 15 residues. Per germline, CDR1 SGHNT and CDR2 YYREEE (reference sequence). DNA for the CDR3: TGTGCCAGCAGGCGGGGACAGGGGACCTCCTACGAGCAGTACTTC. Its translation is CASRRGQGTSYEQYF.

The chain uses TRBV27 and TRBJ1-4; D remains unclear. V was pared by 2 bases and J by 4 bases, with 8 bases between. The CDR3 loop spans 14 amino acids. Per germline, CDR1 MNHEY and CDR2 SMNVEV (reference sequence). The CDR3 sequence: CASSLAGVNEKLFF. DNA of the CDR3: TGTGCCAGCAGTTTAGCCGGAGTTAATGAAAAACTGTTTTTT. Full variable domain (outside the CDR3, taken from reference TRBV27 and TRBJ1-4): EAQVTQNPRYLITVTGKKLTVTCSQNMNHEYMSWYRQDPGLGLRQIYYSMNVEVTDKGDVPEGYKVSRKEKRNFPLILESPSPNQTSLYFCASSLAGVNEKLFFGSGTQLSVL.

V and J are TRBV5-1 and TRBJ1-1; D is ambiguous. Germline V CDR1 and CDR2: SGHRS, YFSETQ. The CDR3 consists of 15 residues. V was trimmed by 0 bases and J by 3 bases, leaving 12 bases between them. The CDR3 DNA sequence: TGCGCCAGCAGCTTGGGCGAGATGGTGTACACTGAAGCTTTCTTT. It is translated as CASSLGEMVYTEAFF.

The chain joins TRBV6-5 to TRBJ2-7, with D perhaps given as TRBD1 or TRBD2 (5 bases each). Germline-derived CDR1 and CDR2 are MNHEY and SVGAGI. CDR3 length: 14 amino acids. V was shortened by 7 bases and J by 2 bases, with 15 bases between the two germline ends. In DNA form, the CDR3 reads TGTGCCAGCACCCCAAGAGGGGTTCCCTACGAGCAGTACTTC. It specifies CASTPRGVPYEQYF.

This chain uses TRBV10-3 with TRBJ2-3, with a tentative D call TRBD2 (6 bases). The V end lost 9 bases, the J end lost 1 base, and 14 bases lay between the germline ends. Per the germline V gene, CDR1 is ENHRY and CDR2 is SYGVKD. This CDR3 is built from 14 residues. The CDR3 DNA reads TGTGCCATTTCTATCACGGGGGGCACAGATACGCAGTATTTT. It yields the protein CAISITGGTDTQYF.

This chain joins TRBV6-1 and TRBJ2-3; D is perhaps TRBD1 (6 bases). Germline V gene sequence: CDR1 MNHNS, CDR2 SASEGT. The CDR3 consists of 15 residues. Trimming took 8 bases from V and 4 from J, leaving 19 bases between them. This CDR3 reads CASGGGRSGSDTQYF. The CDR3 nucleotides are TGTGCCAGCGGTGGGGGCCGGTCTGGCTCAGATACGCAGTATTTT.

The chain links TRBV7-9 to TRBJ2-7; D gene uncertain. This CDR3 is 14 amino acids long. From germline, CDR1 is SEHNR and CDR2 FQNEAQ (reference sequence). Trimming took 5 bases from V and 3 from J, leaving 14 bases between them. CDR3 coding DNA: TGTGCCAGCAGCCCAAACCTCACCAGCTACGAGCAGTACTTC. Protein sequence: CASSPNLTSYEQYF.

The rearrangement links TRBV2 to TRBJ2-5, with D unclear. This CDR3 contains 13 residues. The V gene lost 6 bases and the J gene lost 1 base, with 9 bases spanning the gap. The germline CDR1 and CDR2 sequences are SNHLY and FYNNEI. DNA for the CDR3: TGTGCCAGCAGCGGGCAGATCCAAGAGACCCAGTACTTC. It codes for CASSGQIQETQYF.

This rearrangement joins TRBV11-3 to TRBJ2-2, with 7 bases that match TRBD2. Per germline, CDR1 SGHNT and CDR2 YENEEA. The CDR3 is made up of 15 amino acids. Unmatched junction bases numbered 7, after V lost 5 bases and J lost 4 bases. The CDR3 DNA reads as TGTGCCAGCAGCCCCCGACTAGCTTCCACCGGGGAGCTGTTTTTT. Its protein is CASSPRLASTGELFF.

The J gene is TRBJ1-2, the V gene TRBV28; TRBD1 aligns across 10 bases. This CDR3 contains 15 residues. Germline V gene data show CDR1 as MDHEN and CDR2 as SYDVKM. Losses at the gene ends were 5 bases for V and 4 bases for J; bases not matched to a gene: 7. The CDR3 DNA reads as TGTGCCAGCAGTCCTTCGACAGGGGGCACCTATGGCTACACCTTC. Residues: CASSPSTGGTYGYTF.

This chain connects TRBV7-9 to TRBJ2-7; 8 bases agree with TRBD2. The CDR3 has 15 residues. J lost 3 bases, V lost 4 bases, and 8 bases had no gene match. The V gene's germline CDR1 is SEHNR and CDR2 FQNEAQ (reference sequence). The CDR3 loop is CASSWSGGFHYEQYF. CDR3 coding DNA: TGTGCCAGCAGCTGGAGCGGGGGATTTCACTACGAGCAGTACTTC.

This clone was picked up one time. V and J are TRBV9 and TRBJ2-3, with TRBD2 matching over 11 bases. This CDR3 has 15 residues. V lost 4 bases to trimming and J lost 6 bases; unmatched junction nucleotides: 7. Germline V gives CDR1 SGDLS, CDR2 YYNGEE. The chain's CDR3 is CASSPLAGVGDTQYF. DNA of the CDR3: TGTGCCAGCAGCCCACTAGCGGGAGTCGGGGATACGCAGTATTTT.

This chain joins TRBV5-1 and TRBJ1-4, with D perhaps matching TRBD1 (5 bases). The V gene's germline CDR1 is SGHRS and CDR2 YFSETQ. V shed 4 bases and J shed 5 bases, with 15 bases lying between them. The CDR3 covers 15 residues. The DNA of the CDR3 is TGCGCCAGCAGCCTTACCGGGACCCGGAATGAAAAACTGTTTTTT. Encoded protein: CASSLTGTRNEKLFF.

The chain is built from TRBV15 and TRBJ2-7; D is possibly TRBD1 (6 bases). V gave up 0 bases and J gave up 5 bases, with 8 bases separating them. Germline V gives CDR1 LNHNV, CDR2 YYDKDF (reference sequence). CDR3 length: 13 amino acids. CDR3 sequence: CATSRDPGDEQYF. The CDR3 bases are TGTGCCACCAGCAGAGATCCAGGGGACGAGCAGTACTTC.

The chain is built from TRBV5-1 and TRBJ2-1; 9 nucleotides line up with TRBD1. The CDR3 contains 15 residues. Germline V gene sequence: CDR1 SGHRS, CDR2 YFSETQ. Trimming removed 4 bases from V and 2 bases from J; junction bases left unmatched: 4. The CDR3 nucleotides are TGCGCCAGCAGCATCACAGGGGGCGCCTACAATGAGCAGTTCTTC. The encoded protein is CASSITGGAYNEQFF. Based on the CDR3 plus reference TRBV5-1 and TRBJ2-1, the full variable domain is KAGVTQTPRYLIKTRGQQVTLSCSPISGHRSVSWYQQTPGQGLQFLFEYFSETQRNKGNFPGRFSGRQFSNSRSEMNVSTLELGDSALYLCASSITGGAYNEQFFGPGTRLTVL.